This T cell receptor (beta chain) was obtained from a study of siplizumab effects on memory and regulatory T cells. The V and J ends lost 7 bases and 0 bases, in that order; junction bases with no gene match: 7. Germline CDR1 reads SGHTA; CDR2 reads FQGTGA. The CDR3 is 16 amino acids. Produced via immunoSEQ multiplex PCR; TCRdb's table is partial and in-frame only. Here the sample spans approximately 92,000 clones, about 94% being singletons. This receptor was identified in a human donor in good health. The chain couples TRBV7-3 to TRBJ2-1, with 9 bases lining up with TRBD2. What was sequenced was non-Treg CD4+ T cells sorted from blood. CDR3 DNA sequence: TGTGCCAGCACCCTTACGACTAGCGGCTCCTACAATGAGCAGTTCTTC. Amino acid sequence: CASTLTTSGSYNEQFF.